This section outlines one T cell receptor beta chain sequence together with its context. Its target is not known. The sample originates from a study of Ad26.COV2.S vaccination and SARS-CoV-2 variants. Overall study: Once or twice, 56 days apart, Ad26.COV2.S was delivered intramuscularly. Study conclusions and caveats: Vaccinated individuals (as opposed to placebo recipients) had higher spike-specific TCR breadth. The breadth of spike-specific CD8+ and CD4+ T cell responses after vaccination was reportedly substantial.

The ends lost 8 bases at V and 7 bases at J; junction bases unmatched: 3. Germline V gene data show CDR1 as MGHRA and CDR2 as YSYEKL. The CDR3 has 11 residues. Treatment given: roughly 19 received Ad26.COV2.S at low or high dose, single or two shots; about 5 received placebo; per-sample allocation not given. All samples were drawn on day 63, counting from the first vaccine or placebo injection. The study used a vaccine consisting of an Ad26 vector that expressed Wuhan-strain SARS-CoV-2 spike. The method was immunoSEQ multiplex PCR; TCRdb's version includes in-frame clones alone and lacks a portion of them. The table lists approximately 350,000 clones, approximately 83% of them singletons, with about 8% in the top ten.

This clonotype was sampled from a person aged 18-65 years who received the Ad26.COV2.S COVID-19 vaccine or a placebo. This rearrangement joins TRBV4-1 to TRBJ1-1, with 8 nucleotides matching TRBD1. The sequences come from peripheral blood, collected in a trial of Ad26.COV2.S vaccine versus placebo. DNA for the CDR3: TGCGCCAGCGGGACAGGATTTGAAGCTTTCTTT. Encoded protein: CASGTGFEAFF.